Listed below are T cell receptor beta chains from one sample, sequenced in a study of shared T cell receptors in the human thymus. Some clones are missing from TCRdb's copy, which holds only in-frame ones; the method was immunoSEQ multiplex PCR. The sample has about 660,000 clones, roughly 90% seen once. These data were also reused for a study on human thymus T cells.

What was sequenced was thymocytes. The source is a boy in the first two years of life with a congenital heart defect. Each CDR3 is given with its conserved first and last residue.

v_gene | CDR3aa
TRBV4-1 | CASSQIEQGRNQPQHF
TRBV10-3 | CAIGSGRFTKLTSTDTQYF
TRBV5-6 | CASSQRTGRVDEQFF
TRBV4-1 | CASSPGVGEKLFF
TRBV6-5 | CASWAGDTQYF
TRBV5-1 | CASSGKLAGTAKNIQYF
TRBV5-6 | CASSVGGLSEAFF
TRBV9 | CASSVYTAEGSQETQYF
TRBV27 | CASSLSAGGPDNEQFF
TRBV11-2 | CASSFRGTSGRSYEQYF
TRBV6-5 | CASSYHPTGSGYTF
TRBV5-5 | CASSLDRNTEAFF
TRBV7-9 | CASSSTTGTTGELFF
TRBV2 | CASSLSPGTGKKAYEQYF